Sequencing of this T cell receptor (beta chain) was carried out in a study of cytomegalovirus exposure and HLA in healthy donors. Germline loops: CDR1 SGHVS, CDR2 FQNEAQ. This CDR3 comprises 14 residues. Deletions cut 2 bases from V and 1 base from J, with 8 bases between. Primers: 60 Vbeta forward and 13 Jbeta reverse. Libraries were prepared by immunoSEQ multiplex PCR; TCRdb keeps only in-frame clonotypes and omits some of them. The sample records some 130,000 clones, roughly three fifths being singletons. The chain has TRBV7-8 and TRBJ1-1, with no clear D. The sample was PBMCs. This receptor was taken from a woman aged 40 to 50 in good health and CMV-seronegative. The CDR3 spells CASSLRAGNTEAFF. CDR3 nucleotide sequence: TGTGCCAGCAGCTTACGGGCGGGGAACACTGAAGCTTTCTTT.